These 16 T cell receptor beta chains were sequenced from one sample in a study of blood T cell repertoires in COVID-19. Data came from immunoSEQ multiplex PCR; TCRdb stores just in-frame clones and leaves some out. The sample lists tens of thousands of clones; roughly 84% were seen once. The specimen was peripheral blood. These receptor sequences come from a man in his 70s with acute or convalescent COVID-19.

This chain uses TRBV19 with TRBJ1-1; 7 nucleotides align to TRBD1. Losses at the gene ends were 5 bases for V and 4 bases for J; bases not matched to a gene: 4. Germline-derived CDR1 and CDR2 are LNHDA and SQIVND (reference sequence). This CDR3 has 13 residues. Here the CDR3 reads CASSVQGVTEAFF. The CDR3 DNA sequence: TGTGCCAGTAGTGTGCAGGGGGTCACTGAAGCTTTCTTT.

V gene TRBV4-3 combines with J gene TRBJ1-6; TRBD1 matches 7 bases. The germline gives CDR1 LGHNA, CDR2 YSLEER. The CDR3 is made up of 15 amino acids. V lost 4 bases and J lost 7; bases outside the gene matches: 7. The CDR3 is CASSLWTGENSPLHF. As DNA, the CDR3 is TGCGCCAGCAGCCTCTGGACAGGTGAAAATTCACCCCTCCACTTT.

The rearrangement uses TRBV7-9 and TRBJ1-5; no reliable D call. Germline V gene sequence: CDR1 SEHNR, CDR2 FQNEAQ (reference sequence). This CDR3 has 12 residues. With 4 bases removed from V and 5 bases from J, the gap between germline ends came to 6 bases. For the CDR3, the DNA is TGTGCCAGCAGCTCCGGGTATCAGCCCCAGCATTTT. This encodes CASSSGYQPQHF. Full variable domain (missing parts from reference TRBV7-9 and TRBJ1-5): DTGVSQNPRHKITKRGQNVTFRCDPISEHNRLYWYRQTLGQGPEFLTYFQNEAQLEKSRLLSDRFSAERPKGSFSTLEIQRTEQGDSAMYLCASSSGYQPQHFGDGTRLSIL.

CDR3 DNA sequence: TGTGCCAGCAGCCCAGCGGGGGGTAGACAAGAGACCCAGTACTTC. Translated: CASSPAGGRQETQYF. The J gene is TRBJ2-5, the V gene TRBV7-8; 9 bases match TRBD2. Germline V gene sequence: CDR1 SGHVS, CDR2 FQNEAQ. Unmatched junction bases numbered 6, after V lost 5 bases and J lost 2 bases. This CDR3 comprises 15 residues.

This clone showed up just once. The chain uses TRBV3-1 (or the pseudogene TRBV3-2) and TRBJ2-2; no clear D gene. Germline CDR1 and CDR2: LGHDT and YNNKEL (reference sequence). The CDR3 runs 14 residues. Trimming took off 3 bases at V and 1 base at J, with 6 bases between the two ends. In nucleotides, the CDR3 is TGTGCCAGCAGCCACTCGGGGAACACCGGGGAGCTGTTTTTT. It codes for CASSHSGNTGELFF.

CDR3 amino acids: CASSPITGLAGTQYF. Here the CDR3 DNA reads TGTGCCAGCAGCCCTATCACCGGACTAGCCGGGACCCAGTACTTC. This chain connects TRBV3-1 (or the pseudogene TRBV3-2) to TRBJ2-5, with 8 bases identical to TRBD2. Germline-derived CDR1 and CDR2 are LGHDT and YNNKEL (reference sequence). The CDR3 spans 15 residues. The V and J ends lost 4 bases and 7 bases, in that order; junction bases with no gene match: 11.

V is TRBV4-3 and J is TRBJ1-4; 7 bases are a match to TRBD1. Per the germline V gene, CDR1 is LGHNA and CDR2 is YSLEER. J lost 6 bases, V lost 0 bases, and 13 bases had no gene match. The CDR3 covers 18 residues. CDR3 bases: TGCGCCAGCAGCCAAGATTTGGGACAGCAAAGGTTGGATGAAAAACTGTTTTTT. Amino acids: CASSQDLGQQRLDEKLFF.

The chain is built from TRBV6-4 and TRBJ2-7; D uncertain. Germline V lookup: CDR1 MRHNA, CDR2 SNTAGT. Between the trimmed V and J ends, which lost 7 bases and 2 bases, there was a span of 9 bases. The CDR3 totals 12 residues. CDR3 sequence: CASMRYTYEQYF. CDR3 in DNA: TGTGCCAGCATGAGGTACACCTACGAGCAGTACTTC.

The chain combines TRBV15 with TRBJ2-5; 11 nucleotides agree with TRBD2. V trimming: 5 bases; J trimming: 1 base; junction bases outside the gene matches: 9. The CDR3 runs 17 residues. CDR1 LNHNV and CDR2 YYDKDF come from the germline V gene (reference sequence). The CDR3 coding sequence is TGTGCCACCAGCTGGCTAGCGGGAGGAGCGGGCCAAGAGACCCAGTACTTC. This codes for CATSWLAGGAGQETQYF.

This rearrangement joins TRBV6-5 to TRBJ1-1, with unresolved D. This CDR3 spans 14 amino acids. V gave up 7 bases and J gave up 1 base, with 13 bases separating them. Germline V gives CDR1 MNHEY, CDR2 SVGAGI. As DNA, the CDR3 is TGTGCCAGCATGAGAATCGGCGGGAACACTGAAGCTTTCTTT. Translating gives CASMRIGGNTEAFF.

This sequence joins TRBV30 and TRBJ1-4, with D perhaps TRBD1 (5 bases). Germline V lookup: CDR1 GTSNPN, CDR2 SVGIG (reference sequence). V dropped 2 bases and J dropped 8 bases, with 15 bases sitting between them. CDR3 length equals 14 residues. Here the CDR3 DNA reads TGTGCCTGGAGTCCTCACGACAGCCCCGAAAAACTGTTTTTT. It encodes CAWSPHDSPEKLFF.

This CDR3 reads CASSVGGNQPQHF. The CDR3 DNA sequence: TGTGCCAGCAGCGTGGGAGGAAATCAGCCCCAGCATTTT. This chain links TRBV3-1 (or the pseudogene TRBV3-2) with TRBJ1-5; no definite D call. The ends were cut back, 5 bases at V and 4 bases at J, with 9 bases in the middle. CDR1 is LGHDT and CDR2 is YNNKEL in the germline V gene (reference sequence). CDR3 length: 13 amino acids.

The V call is TRBV10-3, the J call TRBJ2-7; 10 bases map to TRBD1. Germline V gene lookup returns CDR1 ENHRY and CDR2 SYGVKD. With V trimmed by 6 bases and J by 5 bases, 7 bases remained unmatched. CDR3 size: 14 residues. CDR3 DNA sequence: TGTGCCATCAGCCGGACAGGGGGAATTAACGAGCAGTACTTC. Protein product: CAISRTGGINEQYF.

The V gene is TRBV6-1, the J gene TRBJ1-1; D gene unclear. Germline V gene data show CDR1 as MNHNS and CDR2 as SASEGT. The germline V and J ends were trimmed by 3 bases and 0 bases, with 14 bases remaining between them. There are 16 residues in the CDR3. The CDR3 sequence is CASSDGRNLMNTEAFF. In nucleotides, the CDR3 is TGTGCCAGCAGTGATGGGAGAAATTTGATGAACACTGAAGCTTTCTTT.

The chain couples TRBV4-3 to TRBJ2-1; tentatively, D is TRBD1 (6 bases). V was trimmed by 1 base and J by 8 bases, leaving 12 bases between them. Looked up from germline, CDR1 is LGHNA and CDR2 is YSLEER. There are 14 residues in the CDR3. The CDR3 DNA reads TGCGCCAGCAGCCAAGCAGGGGACGGTTATGAGCAGTTCTTC. This encodes CASSQAGDGYEQFF.

This chain connects TRBV5-1 to TRBJ2-1; D perhaps matches TRBD2 (5 bases). Per the germline V gene, CDR1 is SGHRS and CDR2 is YFSETQ. This CDR3 has 15 residues. V lost 4 bases to trimming and J lost 4 bases, with 15 bases between them. CDR3 loop: CASSERNPLYNEQFF. CDR3 bases: TGCGCCAGCAGCGAGCGGAATCCTCTTTACAATGAGCAGTTCTTC. The full variable domain, rest sourced from reference TRBV5-1 and TRBJ2-1, is KAGVTQTPRYLIKTRGQQVTLSCSPISGHRSVSWYQQTPGQGLQFLFEYFSETQRNKGNFPGRFSGRQFSNSRSEMNVSTLELGDSALYLCASSERNPLYNEQFFGPGTRLTVL.